This passage covers 11 T cell receptor beta chains from one sample sequenced in a study of T cell responses to AZD1222 COVID-19 vaccine. The repertoire was sequenced with immunoSEQ multiplex PCR; TCRdb's copy has only in-frame clones and lacks some. The sample lists about 100,000 clones, 92% occurring once. Here the sequenced sample was peripheral blood, taken 28 days after the second AZD1222 dose. The receptors shown here come from an adult who received the AZD1222 COVID-19 vaccine.

V gene TRBV5-4 combines with J gene TRBJ1-6; weak D call: TRBD1 (6 bases). V shed 2 bases and J shed 10 bases, with 16 bases lying between them. The CDR3 sequence is 15 residues long. Germline assignment: CDR1 SGHNT and CDR2 YYREEE (reference sequence). CDR3: CASSLNRELSSPLHF. The CDR3 DNA is TGTGCCAGCAGCTTAAACAGGGAACTATCGTCACCCCTCCACTTT.

J is TRBJ1-2 and V is TRBV6-6, with TRBD1 identical over 9 bases. The CDR3 totals 15 residues. Germline CDR1 is MNHNY and CDR2 is SVGAGI (reference sequence). V lost 2 bases, J lost 8 bases, and 9 bases stayed unmatched. This chain's CDR3 is CASSYRTGGVRGYTF. The CDR3 DNA follows: TGTGCCAGCAGTTACCGAACAGGGGGCGTACGGGGCTACACCTTC.

This clone came up once. The chain employs TRBV5-1 and TRBJ2-5; 9 positions match TRBD1. Germline V lookup: CDR1 SGHRS, CDR2 YFSETQ. The J segment lost 3 bases and the V segment lost 1 base, leaving 10 bases of the junction unmatched. This CDR3 region has 17 residues. The CDR3 sequence: CASSLRGGTGIEETQYF. The CDR3 coding sequence is TGCGCCAGCAGCTTGAGGGGAGGGACAGGGATCGAAGAGACCCAGTACTTC.

This rearrangement joins TRBV21-1 to TRBJ2-5; the tabulated D call, TRBD2, remains unverified against the DNA. TRBV21-1 is a pseudogene locus. There are 10 residues in the CDR3. DNA for the CDR3: TGTGCCAGCATCCCGGAGACCCAGTACTTC. The encoded protein is CASIPETQYF.

V and J are TRBV3-1 (or the pseudogene TRBV3-2) and TRBJ2-5, with 8 bases fitting TRBD2. Germline CDR1 reads LGHDT; CDR2 reads YNNKEL (reference sequence). Trimming took 4 bases from V and 0 from J; bases not matched to a gene: 4. This CDR3 is built from 15 residues. The CDR3 region has the DNA TGTGCCAGCAGCCTAGCGGGATCTAACCAAGAGACCCAGTACTTC. Its translation: CASSLAGSNQETQYF.

CDR3 region: CASSQDLGINSPLHF. CDR3 nucleotide sequence: TGCGCCAGCAGCCAAGATCTGGGGATCAATTCACCCCTCCACTTT. The genes are TRBV4-1 and TRBJ1-6; D remains ambiguous. Germline values: CDR1 MGHRA, CDR2 YSYEKL. With 0 bases removed from V and 7 bases from J, the gap between germline ends came to 10 bases. The CDR3 spans 15 residues.

This sequence joins TRBV7-2 and TRBJ2-3, with 11 bases matching TRBD2. Trimming removed 2 bases from V and 0 bases from J; junction bases left unmatched: 10. Germline V gene data show CDR1 as SGHTA and CDR2 as FQGNSA. CDR3 length equals 19 residues. The CDR3 sequence: CASSLTSGGPTSSTDTQYF. CDR3 nucleotides: TGTGCCAGCAGCTTAACTAGCGGGGGACCTACCTCTAGCACAGATACGCAGTATTTT.

CDR3 DNA sequence: TGTGCCAGCAGCCCCCCGGGACAGGGGATCAATGAGCAGTTCTTC. Protein product: CASSPPGQGINEQFF. This chain connects TRBV28 to TRBJ2-1, with 10 bases matching TRBD1. Losses at the gene ends were 6 bases for V and 6 bases for J; bases not matched to a gene: 8. CDR1 and CDR2 from the germline V gene are MDHEN and SYDVKM. The CDR3 loop spans 15 amino acids.

The J gene is TRBJ2-3, the V gene TRBV2; D may be TRBD1 (5 bases). Germline V gene sequence: CDR1 SNHLY, CDR2 FYNNEI. The CDR3 is 15 amino acids. Deletions cut 7 bases from V and 0 bases from J, with 14 bases between. The CDR3, as DNA: TGTGCCAGCACTCTAGACGCAGGGAGCACAGATACGCAGTATTTT. Protein product: CASTLDAGSTDTQYF.

The chain combines TRBV5-1 with TRBJ2-1, with unresolved D. Germline CDR1 reads SGHRS; CDR2 reads YFSETQ. This CDR3 is 14 amino acids long. V was shortened by 0 bases and J by 10 bases, with 14 bases between the two germline ends. CDR3 sequence reads: CASSLGTLGGEQFF. CDR3 sequence (DNA): TGCGCCAGCAGCTTGGGGACCTTGGGTGGAGAGCAGTTCTTC.

The rearrangement uses TRBV3-1 (or the pseudogene TRBV3-2) and TRBJ1-5; a possible D gene is TRBD1 (5 bases). With 0 bases removed from V and 5 bases from J, the gap between germline ends came to 11 bases. The CDR3 covers 15 residues. The germline V gene has CDR1 LGHDT and CDR2 YNNKEL (reference sequence). CDR3 coding DNA: TGTGCCAGCAGCCAAGATGGAGCAGGGTATCAGCCCCAGCATTTT. Translating gives CASSQDGAGYQPQHF.